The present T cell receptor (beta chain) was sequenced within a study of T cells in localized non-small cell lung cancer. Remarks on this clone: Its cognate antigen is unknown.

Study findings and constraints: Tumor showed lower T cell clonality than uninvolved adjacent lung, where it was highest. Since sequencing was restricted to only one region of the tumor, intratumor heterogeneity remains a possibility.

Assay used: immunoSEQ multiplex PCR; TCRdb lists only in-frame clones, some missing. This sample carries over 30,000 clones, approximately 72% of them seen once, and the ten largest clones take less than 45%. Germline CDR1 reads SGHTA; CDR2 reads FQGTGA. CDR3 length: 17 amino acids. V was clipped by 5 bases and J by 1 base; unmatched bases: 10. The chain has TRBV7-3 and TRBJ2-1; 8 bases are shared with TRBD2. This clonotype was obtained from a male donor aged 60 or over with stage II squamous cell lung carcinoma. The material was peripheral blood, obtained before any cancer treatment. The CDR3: CASSPREAGGSYNEQFF. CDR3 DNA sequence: TGTGCCAGCAGCCCTAGAGAGGCGGGGGGTTCCTACAATGAGCAGTTCTTC. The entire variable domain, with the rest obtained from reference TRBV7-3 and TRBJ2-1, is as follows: GAGVSQTPSNKVTEKGKYVELRCDPISGHTALYWYRQSLGQGPEFLIYFQGTGAADDSGLPNDRFFAVRPEGSVSTLKIQRTERGDSAVYLCASSPREAGGSYNEQFFGPGTRLTVL.